A single sample gave rise to the 5 T cell receptor beta chains below, sequenced in a study of blood T cell repertoires in COVID-19. Data came from immunoSEQ multiplex PCR; TCRdb stores just in-frame clones and leaves some out. The data show some 150,000 clones, around 90% seen once. Input material: peripheral blood. These receptors came from a human donor in a cohort sampled during active COVID-19.

This chain links TRBV30 with TRBJ1-1; weak D call: TRBD1 (6 bases). This CDR3 is built from 14 residues. CDR1 and CDR2 (germline): GTSNPN, SVGIG (reference sequence). The CDR3 DNA follows: TGTGCTTATAATCAGGGGCTCTGGGACACTGAAGCTTTCTTT. Protein product: CAYNQGLWDTEAFF.

This clone was seen more than once but under ten times. V gene TRBV7-9 combines with J gene TRBJ2-6, with TRBD1 identical over 10 bases. The CDR3 length is 18 residues. J lost 1 base, V lost 7 bases, and 10 bases had no gene match. The germline gives CDR1 SEHNR, CDR2 FQNEAQ (reference sequence). The CDR3 is CASIHEGTGASGANVLTF. CDR3 in DNA: TGTGCCAGCATTCATGAGGGGACAGGGGCTTCTGGGGCCAACGTCCTGACTTTC.

V gene TRBV19 combines with J gene TRBJ2-2, with 7 bases aligning to TRBD2. The CDR3 is made up of 15 amino acids. Germline lookup yields CDR1 LNHDA and CDR2 SQIVND (reference sequence). With V trimmed by 3 bases and J by 4 bases, 5 bases remained unmatched. This CDR3 is CASSMERGTTGELFF. The CDR3 DNA reads TGTGCCAGTAGTATGGAGCGGGGAACCACCGGGGAGCTGTTTTTT.

This clone was recorded once. This sequence joins TRBV7-2 and TRBJ2-2, with 7 bases matching TRBD2. With 1 base clipped from V and 5 bases from J, the junction kept 1 base outside the gene matches. This CDR3 is built from 14 residues. Germline CDR1 SGHTA, CDR2 FQGNSA. CDR3 region: CASSLEAGTGELFF. CDR3 nucleotide sequence: TGTGCCAGCAGCTTAGAAGCGGGAACCGGGGAGCTGTTTTTT.

This clone was counted between two and nine times. The rearrangement uses TRBV2 and TRBJ1-2; the D gene is possibly TRBD1 (6 bases). Trimming stripped 4 bases from V and 8 bases from J, with 14 bases between. CDR3 length: 13 amino acids. In germline, CDR1 is SNHLY, CDR2 FYNNEI. CDR3 residues: CASSGTAYLGYTF. DNA for the CDR3: TGTGCCAGCAGTGGGACAGCCTACCTCGGCTACACCTTC.